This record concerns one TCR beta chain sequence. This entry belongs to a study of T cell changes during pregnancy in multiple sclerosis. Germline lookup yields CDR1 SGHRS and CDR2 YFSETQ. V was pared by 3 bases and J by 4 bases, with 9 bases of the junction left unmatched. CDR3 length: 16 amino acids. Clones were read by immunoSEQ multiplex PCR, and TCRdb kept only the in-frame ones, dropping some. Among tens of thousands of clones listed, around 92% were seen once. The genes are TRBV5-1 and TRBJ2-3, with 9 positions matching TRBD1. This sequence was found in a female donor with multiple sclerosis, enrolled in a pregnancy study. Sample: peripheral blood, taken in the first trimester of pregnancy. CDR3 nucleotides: TGCGCCAGCAGCTCCGGGGAGGGACAGGGTGCAGATACGCAGTATTTT. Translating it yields CASSSGEGQGADTQYF. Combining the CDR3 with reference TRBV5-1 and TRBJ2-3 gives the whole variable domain KAGVTQTPRYLIKTRGQQVTLSCSPISGHRSVSWYQQTPGQGLQFLFEYFSETQRNKGNFPGRFSGRQFSNSRSEMNVSTLELGDSALYLCASSSGEGQGADTQYFGPGTRLTVL.